Given below is one TCR beta chain in context. Original processing notes: Quantification of nucleated cells was approximated via reference gene primer amplification. Libraries were prepared by immunoSEQ multiplex PCR; TCRdb keeps only in-frame clonotypes and omits some of them. Clonal size and the V and J genes are those of that table, whereas D and trimming came from the DNA. Altogether 200,000 to 300,000 clones are present, about nine tenths being singletons, with the ten largest covering 2% to 3%. This sample is part of a study of blood T cell repertoires in COVID-19. Across the study: Samples of COVID-19 (acute and convalescent) were obtained from the United States, Italy and Spain. In each case, the material was cDNA or gDNA derived from T cells, B-cell-depleted T cells, or PBMCs.

The Seattle patients joined while their infection was active and were tracked longitudinally afterward. The receptor was isolated from a young adult with COVID-19, enrolled during active disease. Material for sequencing was peripheral blood.

For the CDR3, the DNA is TGTGCCAGCAGCCTGGACAGGGATCTTTTGTATGGCTACACCTTC. This encodes CASSLDRDLLYGYTF. The genes are TRBV5-4 and TRBJ1-2, with TRBD1 matching over 8 bases. Germline assignment: CDR1 SGHNT and CDR2 YYREEE (reference sequence). The CDR3 totals 15 residues. Germline trimming cut 4 bases from V and 5 bases from J; bases unmatched to any gene: 10. Full variable domain (remainder filled in from reference TRBV5-4 and TRBJ1-2): ETGVTQSPTHLIKTRGQQVTLRCSSQSGHNTVSWYQQALGQGPQFIFQYYREEENGRGNFPPRFSGLQFPNYSSELNVNALELDDSALYLCASSLDRDLLYGYTFGSGTRLTVV.